The 10 T cell receptor beta chains in this list originate from one sample, sequenced in a study of shared clonotypes between healthy human individuals. Assay used: immunoSEQ multiplex PCR; TCRdb lists only in-frame clones, some missing. The sample holds 640,000 or so clones, about three quarters seen once. The sample taken for sequencing was memory CD4+ T cells sorted from blood. Subset: CD45RA-negative fraction. These receptors originate from a woman under 40 in good health.

This chain uses TRBV11-2 with TRBJ2-3; D is perhaps TRBD2 (6 bases). The CDR3 runs 15 residues. V dropped 8 bases and J dropped 5 bases, with 20 bases sitting between them. Germline loops: CDR1 SGHAT, CDR2 FQNNGV. CDR3 nucleotide sequence: TGTGCCAGCGGACCCCTCGGGGGTAGAGGAGATACGCAGTATTTT. It codes for CASGPLGGRGDTQYF.

This clone was counted between two and nine times. V gene TRBV28 combines with J gene TRBJ1-4; TRBD1 might be the D (6 bases). CDR1 and CDR2 from the germline V gene are MDHEN and SYDVKM. V dropped 7 bases and J dropped 8 bases, with 17 bases sitting between them. The CDR3 is made up of 14 amino acids. For the CDR3, the DNA is TGTGCCAGCAATCGACAGGTCGGTCGCGAAAAACTGTTTTTT. Translated: CASNRQVGREKLFF.

This chain connects TRBV6-5 to TRBJ1-1; D unclear. V was clipped by 3 bases and J by 3 bases, with 8 bases between them. Germline V gene data show CDR1 as MNHEY and CDR2 as SVGAGI. The CDR3 consists of 13 residues. In nucleotides, the CDR3 is TGTGCCAGCAGTTATGAGAGGGACACTGAAGCTTTCTTT. Translating gives CASSYERDTEAFF.

CDR3 sequence: CASSNRGEDWNEKLFF. CDR3 in DNA: TGTGCCAGCAGCAACAGGGGGGAGGATTGGAATGAAAAACTGTTTTTT. The V and J genes are TRBV11-2 and TRBJ1-4; 8 bases line up with TRBD1. The CDR3 runs to 16 residues. Germline assignment: CDR1 SGHAT and CDR2 FQNNGV. J gave up 5 bases and V 5 bases, and 10 bases lay outside the gene matches.

The gene calls are TRBV5-4 and TRBJ2-1; possibly TRBD1 or TRBD2 for D (5 bases each). The length of the CDR3 is 14 residues. Germline V gives CDR1 SGHNT, CDR2 YYREEE (reference sequence). Trimming stripped 6 bases from V and 4 bases from J, with 14 bases between. CDR3 DNA sequence: TGTGCCAGCACTGCATGGGGACGGTACAATGAGCAGTTCTTC. As protein: CASTAWGRYNEQFF.

The chain links TRBV18 to TRBJ2-7; the D is unclear. V gave up 3 bases and J gave up 6 bases, with 15 bases separating them. The CDR3 length is 14 residues. The germline V gene encodes CDR1 KGHSH and CDR2 LQKENI. The CDR3 sequence is CASSPLDPLGEQYF. The CDR3 DNA reads TGTGCCAGCTCACCCCTGGACCCCTTGGGCGAGCAGTACTTC.

CDR3 sequence reads: CASSYSVETQYF. CDR3 coding DNA: TGTGCCAGCAGTTACTCGGTAGAGACCCAGTACTTC. The chain combines TRBV6-6 with TRBJ2-5; D is unclear. V dropped 0 bases and J dropped 4 bases, with 3 bases sitting between them. CDR1 is MNHNY, CDR2 SVGAGI, per germline (reference sequence). The CDR3 runs to 12 residues.

This clone has just a few counts. The chain employs TRBV19 and TRBJ1-2; D is possibly TRBD1 (6 bases). The germline CDR1 and CDR2 sequences are LNHDA and SQIVND (reference sequence). The CDR3 extends over 14 amino acids. V was clipped by 5 bases and J by 6 bases, with 16 bases between them. CDR3 amino acids: CASSRQETTNGYTF. CDR3 nucleotides: TGTGCCAGTAGTCGACAGGAGACCACTAATGGCTACACCTTC.

The V gene is TRBV7-9, the J gene TRBJ2-7, with 7 positions matching TRBD2. There are 14 residues in the CDR3. The germline V gene encodes CDR1 SEHNR and CDR2 FQNEAQ (reference sequence). Unmatched junction bases numbered 4, after V lost 4 bases and J lost 1 base. For the CDR3, the DNA is TGTGCCAGCAGCTCCTGGACTAGTTCCTACGAGCAGTACTTC. The encoded protein is CASSSWTSSYEQYF.

The J gene is TRBJ2-6, the V gene TRBV19; tentative D call: TRBD2 (6 bases). The V end lost 11 bases, the J end lost 0 bases, and 14 bases lay between the germline ends. The CDR3 spans 15 residues. CDR1 and CDR2 from the germline V gene are LNHDA and SQIVND (reference sequence). The CDR3: CASRRVSSGANVLTF. In DNA form, the CDR3 reads TGTGCCTCCAGGAGGGTAAGCTCTGGGGCCAACGTCCTGACTTTC.